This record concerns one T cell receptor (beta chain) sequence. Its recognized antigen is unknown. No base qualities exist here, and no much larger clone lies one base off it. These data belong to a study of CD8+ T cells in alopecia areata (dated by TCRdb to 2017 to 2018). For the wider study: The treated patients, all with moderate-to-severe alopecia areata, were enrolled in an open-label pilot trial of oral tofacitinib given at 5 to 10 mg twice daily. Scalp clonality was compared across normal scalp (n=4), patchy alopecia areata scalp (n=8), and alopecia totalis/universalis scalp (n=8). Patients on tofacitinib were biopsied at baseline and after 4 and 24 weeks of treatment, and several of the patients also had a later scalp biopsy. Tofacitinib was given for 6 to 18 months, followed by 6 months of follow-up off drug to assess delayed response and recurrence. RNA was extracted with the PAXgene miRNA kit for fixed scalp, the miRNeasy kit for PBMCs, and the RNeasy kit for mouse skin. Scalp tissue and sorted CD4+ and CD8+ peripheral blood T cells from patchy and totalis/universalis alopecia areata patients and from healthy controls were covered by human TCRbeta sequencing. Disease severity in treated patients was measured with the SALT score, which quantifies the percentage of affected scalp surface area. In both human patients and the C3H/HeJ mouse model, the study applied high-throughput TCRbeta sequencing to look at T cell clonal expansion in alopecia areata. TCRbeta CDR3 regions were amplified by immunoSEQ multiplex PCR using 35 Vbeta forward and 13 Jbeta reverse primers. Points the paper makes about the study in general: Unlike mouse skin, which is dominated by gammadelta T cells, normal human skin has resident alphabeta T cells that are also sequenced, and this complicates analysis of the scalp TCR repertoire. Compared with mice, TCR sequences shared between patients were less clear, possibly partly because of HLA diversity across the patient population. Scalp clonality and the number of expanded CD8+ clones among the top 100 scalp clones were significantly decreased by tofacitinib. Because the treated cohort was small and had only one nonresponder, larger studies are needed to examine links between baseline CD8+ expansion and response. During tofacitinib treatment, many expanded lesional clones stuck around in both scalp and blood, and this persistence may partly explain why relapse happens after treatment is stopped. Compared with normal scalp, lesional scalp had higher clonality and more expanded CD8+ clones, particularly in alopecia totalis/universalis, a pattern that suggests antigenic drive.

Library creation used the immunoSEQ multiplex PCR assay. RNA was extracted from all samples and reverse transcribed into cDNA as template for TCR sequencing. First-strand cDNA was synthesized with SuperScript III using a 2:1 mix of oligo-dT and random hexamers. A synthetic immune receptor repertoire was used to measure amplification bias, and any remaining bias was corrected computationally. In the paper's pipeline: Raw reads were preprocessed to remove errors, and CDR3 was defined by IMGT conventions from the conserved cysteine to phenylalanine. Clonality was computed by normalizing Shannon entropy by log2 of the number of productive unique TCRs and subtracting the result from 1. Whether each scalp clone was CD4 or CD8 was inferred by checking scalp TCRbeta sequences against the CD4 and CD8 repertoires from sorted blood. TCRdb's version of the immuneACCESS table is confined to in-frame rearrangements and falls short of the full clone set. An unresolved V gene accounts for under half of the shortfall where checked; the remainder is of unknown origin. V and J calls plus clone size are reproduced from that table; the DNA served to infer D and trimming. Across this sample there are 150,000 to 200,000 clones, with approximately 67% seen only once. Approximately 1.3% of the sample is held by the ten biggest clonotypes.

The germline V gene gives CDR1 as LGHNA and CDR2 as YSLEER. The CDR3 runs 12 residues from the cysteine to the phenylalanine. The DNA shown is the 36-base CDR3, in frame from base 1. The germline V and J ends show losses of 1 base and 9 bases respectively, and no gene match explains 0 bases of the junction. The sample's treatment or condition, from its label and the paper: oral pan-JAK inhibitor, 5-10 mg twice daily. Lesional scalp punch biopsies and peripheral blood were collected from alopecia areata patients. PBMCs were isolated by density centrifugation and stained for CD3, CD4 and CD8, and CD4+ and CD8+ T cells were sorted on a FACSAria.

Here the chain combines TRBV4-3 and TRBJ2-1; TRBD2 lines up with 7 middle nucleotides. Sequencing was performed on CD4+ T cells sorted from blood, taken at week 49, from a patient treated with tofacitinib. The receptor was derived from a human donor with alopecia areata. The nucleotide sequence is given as TGCGCCAGCAGCCAAGGGGGGGGTGAGCAGTTCTTC. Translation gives CASSQGGGEQFF.